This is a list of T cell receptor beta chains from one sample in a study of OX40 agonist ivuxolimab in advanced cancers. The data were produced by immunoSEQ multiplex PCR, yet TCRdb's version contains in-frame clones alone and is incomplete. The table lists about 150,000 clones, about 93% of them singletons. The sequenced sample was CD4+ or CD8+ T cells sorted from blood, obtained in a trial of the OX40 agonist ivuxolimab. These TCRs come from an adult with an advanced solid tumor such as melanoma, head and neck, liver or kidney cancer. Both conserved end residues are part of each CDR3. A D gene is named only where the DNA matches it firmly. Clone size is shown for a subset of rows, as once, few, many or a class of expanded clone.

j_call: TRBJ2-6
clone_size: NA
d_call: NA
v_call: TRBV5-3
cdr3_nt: TGTGCCAGAACGAGGCCCGGGTGCGTGTCTGGGGCCAACGTCCTGACTTTC
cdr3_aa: CARTRPGCVSGANVLTF

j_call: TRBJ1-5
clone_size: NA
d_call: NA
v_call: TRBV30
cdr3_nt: TGTGCCTGGAGCAAAAGGGGGGCGTTAAGCAATCAGCCCCAGCATTTT
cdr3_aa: CAWSKRGALSNQPQHF

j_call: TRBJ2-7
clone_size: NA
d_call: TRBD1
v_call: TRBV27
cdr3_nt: TGTGCCAGCAGTTTACGGAGGGACAGGGTAGGCGACGAGCAGTACTTC
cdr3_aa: CASSLRRDRVGDEQYF

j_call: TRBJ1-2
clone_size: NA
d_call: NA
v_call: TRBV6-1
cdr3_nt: TGTGCCAGCAGCTATGTCAGGGCCAGTGGGGATGGCTACACCTTC
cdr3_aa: CASSYVRASGDGYTF

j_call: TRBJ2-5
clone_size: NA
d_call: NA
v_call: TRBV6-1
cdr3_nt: TGTGCCAGCAGTCACTGGGGGGAACAAGAGACCCAGTACTTC
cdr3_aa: CASSHWGEQETQYF

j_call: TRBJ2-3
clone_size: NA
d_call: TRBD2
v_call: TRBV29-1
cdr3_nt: TGCAGCGTAGCTACTAGCGGGGGCGCAGATACGCAGTATTTT
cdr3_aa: CSVATSGGADTQYF

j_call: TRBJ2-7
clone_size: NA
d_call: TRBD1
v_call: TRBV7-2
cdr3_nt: TGTGCCAGCAGCTCACAGGGGGGATCCTACGAGCAGTACTTC
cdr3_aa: CASSSQGGSYEQYF

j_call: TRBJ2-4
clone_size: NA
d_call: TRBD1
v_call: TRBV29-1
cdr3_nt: TGCAGCGTTGAACATACCAGGACAGGGGGCTCGATAGCCAAAAACATTCAGTACTTC
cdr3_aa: CSVEHTRTGGSIAKNIQYF

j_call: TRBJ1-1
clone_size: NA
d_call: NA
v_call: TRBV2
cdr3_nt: TGTGCCAGCAGTACCGAGGGGGGAGACACTGAAGCTTTCTTT
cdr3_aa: CASSTEGGDTEAFF

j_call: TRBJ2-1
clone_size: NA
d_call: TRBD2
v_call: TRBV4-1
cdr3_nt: TGCGCCAGCAGCCCTATACTAGCGGGGTCCAATGAGCAGTTCTTC
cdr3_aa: CASSPILAGSNEQFF

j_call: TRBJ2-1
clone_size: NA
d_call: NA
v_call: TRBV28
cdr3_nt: TGTGCCAGCAGCCCCCGCACCAATTACAATGAGCAGTTCTTC
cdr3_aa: CASSPRTNYNEQFF

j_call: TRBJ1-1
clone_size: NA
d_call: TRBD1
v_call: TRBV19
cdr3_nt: TGTGCCAGTTCACCGACGCAGGGGGGCACTGAAGCTTTCTTT
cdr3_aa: CASSPTQGGTEAFF

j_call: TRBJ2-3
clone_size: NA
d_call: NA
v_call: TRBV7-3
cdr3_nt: TGTGCCAGCAGCGAGGGGTCGCGCAGGGGAGATACGCAGTATTTT
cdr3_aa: CASSEGSRRGDTQYF

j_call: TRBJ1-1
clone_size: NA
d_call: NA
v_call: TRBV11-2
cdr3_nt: TGTGCCAGCAGCAGGCGGGATTTGAACACTGAAGCTTTCTTT
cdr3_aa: CASSRRDLNTEAFF

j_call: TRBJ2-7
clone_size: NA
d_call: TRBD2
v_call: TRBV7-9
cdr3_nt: TGTGCCAGCAGCTTTTCCGCCCCTCTAGCGGGAGGTGGCTACGAGCAGTACTTC
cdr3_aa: CASSFSAPLAGGGYEQYF

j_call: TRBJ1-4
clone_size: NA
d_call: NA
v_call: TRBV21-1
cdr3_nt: TGTGCCAGCAGCAAAGGGGAGCAGGGGCGATGCGAAAAACTGTTTTTT
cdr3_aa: CASSKGEQGRCEKLFF

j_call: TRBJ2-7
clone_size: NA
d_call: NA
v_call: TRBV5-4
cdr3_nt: TGTGCCAGCAGCTTGGCTCCAGTGGCGGGGCGCCACGAGCAGTACTTC
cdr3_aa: CASSLAPVAGRHEQYF

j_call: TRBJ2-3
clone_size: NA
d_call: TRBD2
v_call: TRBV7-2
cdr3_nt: TGTGCCAGCAGCTTATCACTAGCGGGAGGTACGGATACGCAGTATTTT
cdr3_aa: CASSLSLAGGTDTQYF

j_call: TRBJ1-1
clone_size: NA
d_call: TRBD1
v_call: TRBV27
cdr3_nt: TGTGCCAGCAGTTTCGCGGGCAGGGGGAGTATCACTGAAGCTTTCTTT
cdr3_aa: CASSFAGRGSITEAFF

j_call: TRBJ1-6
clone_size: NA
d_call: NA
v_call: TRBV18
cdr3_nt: TGTGCCAGCTCCCGCACCCGGGACTGGGATTCACCCCTCCACTTT
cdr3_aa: CASSRTRDWDSPLHF

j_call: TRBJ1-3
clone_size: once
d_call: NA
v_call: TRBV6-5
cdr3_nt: TGTGCCAGCAGTTACTCGGGGGGTTCCTCTGGAAACACCATATATTTT
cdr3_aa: CASSYSGGSSGNTIYF

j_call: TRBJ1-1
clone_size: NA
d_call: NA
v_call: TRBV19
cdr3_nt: TGTGCCAGTACCGGCATGAACACTGAAGCTTTCTTT
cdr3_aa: CASTGMNTEAFF

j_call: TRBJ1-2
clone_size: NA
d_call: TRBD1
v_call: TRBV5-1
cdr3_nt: TGCGCCAGCAGCTCCTATCAAGGGACAGGGGGTGGCTACACCTTC
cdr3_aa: CASSSYQGTGGGYTF

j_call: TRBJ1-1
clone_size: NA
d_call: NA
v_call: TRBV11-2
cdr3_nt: TGTGCCAGCAGCGCCCAAAGCTCAGCTTTCTTT
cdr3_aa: CASSAQSSAFF

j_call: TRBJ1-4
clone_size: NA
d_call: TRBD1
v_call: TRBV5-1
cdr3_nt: TGCGCCAGCAGCGGAACAGGGGCGAGGACTGAAAAACTGTTTTTT
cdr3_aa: CASSGTGARTEKLFF

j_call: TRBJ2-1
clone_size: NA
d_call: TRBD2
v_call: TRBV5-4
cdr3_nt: TGTGCCAGCAGCCTACTAGCGGGGGGGAACAATGAGCAGTTCTTC
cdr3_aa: CASSLLAGGNNEQFF

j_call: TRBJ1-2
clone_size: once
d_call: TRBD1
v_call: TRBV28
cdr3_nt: TGTGCCAGCAGTATATACCCCCAGACAGGGGCTGGCTACACCTTC
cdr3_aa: CASSIYPQTGAGYTF

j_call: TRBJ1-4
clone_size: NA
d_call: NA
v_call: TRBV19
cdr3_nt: TGTGCCAGTAGCCACGGGACGGAAAATGGGAAACTGTTTTTT
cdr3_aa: CASSHGTENGKLFF

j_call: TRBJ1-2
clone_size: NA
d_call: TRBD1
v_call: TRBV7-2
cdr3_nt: TGTGCCAGCGGACGACAGGGAAGGTATGGCTACACCTTC
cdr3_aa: CASGRQGRYGYTF

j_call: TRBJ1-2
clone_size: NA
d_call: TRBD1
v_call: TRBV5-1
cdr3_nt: TGCGCCAGCAGCTTGGGGCAGGGGGTCAACTATGGCTACACCTTC
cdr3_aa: CASSLGQGVNYGYTF

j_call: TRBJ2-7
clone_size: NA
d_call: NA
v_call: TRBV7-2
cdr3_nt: TGTGCCAGCAGCCAAGGCGTTACCTACGAGCAGTACTTC
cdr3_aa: CASSQGVTYEQYF

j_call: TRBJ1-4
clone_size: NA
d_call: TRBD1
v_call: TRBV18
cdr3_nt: TGTGCCAGCTCACCACCCGGGACAGGGCATGCTAATGAAAAACTGTTTTTT
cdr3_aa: CASSPPGTGHANEKLFF

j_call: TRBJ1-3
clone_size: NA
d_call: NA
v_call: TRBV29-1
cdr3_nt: TGCAGCGTTACCAGGGGAGGGACTGGAAACACCATATATTTT
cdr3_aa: CSVTRGGTGNTIYF

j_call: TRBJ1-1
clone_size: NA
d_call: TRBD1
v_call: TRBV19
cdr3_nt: TGTGCCAGTAGCAACAGGGGAGGGAACACTGAAGCTTTCTTT
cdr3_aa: CASSNRGGNTEAFF

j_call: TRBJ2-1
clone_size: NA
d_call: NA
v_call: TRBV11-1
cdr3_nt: TGTGCCAGCAGCTTGCGAATTGGGAATGAGCAGTTCTTC
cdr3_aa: CASSLRIGNEQFF

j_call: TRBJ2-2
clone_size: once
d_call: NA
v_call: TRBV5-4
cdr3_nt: TGTGCCAGCAGCCAGGGGAGGGAGGGCACCGGGGAGCTGTTTTTT
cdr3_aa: CASSQGREGTGELFF

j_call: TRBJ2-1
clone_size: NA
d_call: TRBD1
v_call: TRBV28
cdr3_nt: TGTGCCAGCAGTTTACCAGGGGGCGTCTACAATGAGCAGTTCTTC
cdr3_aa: CASSLPGGVYNEQFF

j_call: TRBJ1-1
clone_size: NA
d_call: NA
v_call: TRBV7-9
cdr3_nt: TGTGCCAGCAGCCAAGGGCTCACTGAAGCTTTCTTT
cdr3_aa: CASSQGLTEAFF

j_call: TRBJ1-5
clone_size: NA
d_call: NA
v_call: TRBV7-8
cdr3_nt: TGTGCCAGCAGCTTACGCGGGCAGAATAGCAATCAGCCCCAGCATTTT
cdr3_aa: CASSLRGQNSNQPQHF

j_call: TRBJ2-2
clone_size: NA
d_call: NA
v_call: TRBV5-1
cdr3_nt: TGCGCCAGCAGCCGAGAAGGCGGAACCGGGGAGCTGTTTTTT
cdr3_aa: CASSREGGTGELFF

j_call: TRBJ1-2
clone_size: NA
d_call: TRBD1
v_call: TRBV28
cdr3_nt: TGTGCCAGCCGCCCTGGGGGACAGGGGGCCTATGGCTACACCTTC
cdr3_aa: CASRPGGQGAYGYTF

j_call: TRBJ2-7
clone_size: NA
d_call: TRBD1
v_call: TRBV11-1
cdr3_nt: TGTGCCAGCAGCTTGGGGACAGAGTACGAGCAGTACTTC
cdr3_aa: CASSLGTEYEQYF

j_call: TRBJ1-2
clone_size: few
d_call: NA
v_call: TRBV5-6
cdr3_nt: TGTGCCAGCAGCTTGGGACGGACATCCTATGGCTACACCTTC
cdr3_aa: CASSLGRTSYGYTF

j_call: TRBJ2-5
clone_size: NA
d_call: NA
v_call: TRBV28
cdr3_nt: TGTGCCAGCAGTTTAAGTAACGGGAGGCTAGGGGGGACCCAGTACTTC
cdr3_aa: CASSLSNGRLGGTQYF

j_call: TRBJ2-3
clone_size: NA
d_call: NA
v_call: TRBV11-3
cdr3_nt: TGTGCCAGCAGCTTGGCCGGGGGCAATACGCAGTATTTT
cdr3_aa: CASSLAGGNTQYF

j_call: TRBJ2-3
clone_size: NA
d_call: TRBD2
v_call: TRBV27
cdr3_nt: TGTGCCAGCAGTTTTTGGGGGGGAGGCACAGATACGCAGTATTTT
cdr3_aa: CASSFWGGGTDTQYF

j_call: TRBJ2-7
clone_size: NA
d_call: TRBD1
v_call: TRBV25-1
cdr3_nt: TGTGCCAGCAGCCACCCCAACAGGGGAAAGGTCGAGCAGTACTTC
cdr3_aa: CASSHPNRGKVEQYF

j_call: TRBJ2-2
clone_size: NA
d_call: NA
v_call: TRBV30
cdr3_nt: TGTGCCTGGAGCCCCCGGGGTAGCGGTTGGACCGGGGAGCTGTTTTTT
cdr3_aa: CAWSPRGSGWTGELFF

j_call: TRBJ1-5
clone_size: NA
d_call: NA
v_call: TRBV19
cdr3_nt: TGTGCCAGTAGTATTTTTTCTCAGCCCCAGCATTTT
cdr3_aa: CASSIFSQPQHF

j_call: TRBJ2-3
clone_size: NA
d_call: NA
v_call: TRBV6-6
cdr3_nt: TGTGCCAGCAGGCAAAGAGATACGCAGTATTTT
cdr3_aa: CASRQRDTQYF

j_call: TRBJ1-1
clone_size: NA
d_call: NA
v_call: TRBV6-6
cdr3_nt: TGTGCCAGCAGTTATTTAGGGGGGAAGGCTTTCTTT
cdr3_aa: CASSYLGGKAFF

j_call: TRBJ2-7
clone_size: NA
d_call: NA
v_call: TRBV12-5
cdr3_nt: TGTGCTAGTGGTTTGGTACTCCTGGGGGGAGGCGAGCAGTACTTC
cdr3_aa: CASGLVLLGGGEQYF

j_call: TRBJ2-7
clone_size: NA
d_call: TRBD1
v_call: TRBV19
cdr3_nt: TGTGCCAGTAGTATAAGACAGGGCTACGAGCAGTACTTC
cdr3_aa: CASSIRQGYEQYF

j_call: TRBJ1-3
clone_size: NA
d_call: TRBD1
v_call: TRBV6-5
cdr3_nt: TGTGCCAGCAGTTACCCCCCGGACAGGGTAGGAAACACCATATATTTT
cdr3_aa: CASSYPPDRVGNTIYF